What follows describes a single T cell receptor (beta chain). This entry comes from a study of cytomegalovirus exposure and HLA in healthy donors. Germline CDR1 and CDR2: MNHEY and SVGAGI. The CDR3 is 16 amino acids. V shed 4 bases, J shed 4 bases, and the junction held 10 bases outside the gene matches. PCR amplification relied on 60 Vbeta primers (plus 13 Jbeta primers). Sequenced by immunoSEQ multiplex PCR; TCRdb stores in-frame clones only, minus some. The sample yields approximately 200,000 clones, about 75% seen once. Sequencing was performed on PBMCs. The clonotype comes from a man between 18 and 29 years old in good health and CMV-seronegative. The chain uses TRBV6-5 and TRBJ1-1; the match to TRBD1 covers 9 bases. CDR3 in DNA: TGTGCCAGCAGTTGGAGGACAGGGGTTGAGGGCACTGAAGCTTTCTTT. This codes for CASSWRTGVEGTEAFF.